Below, 9 T cell receptor beta chains from the same sample are listed, as sequenced in a study of technical replicates of blood from a few donors. Using immunoSEQ multiplex PCR, the repertoire was profiled, and TCRdb retains in-frame clones only, with some absent. The sample has tens of thousands of clones; roughly 89% are singletons. Sequences were obtained from T cells isolated from PBMCs. The receptors derive from a human donor in good health.

Here the CDR3 reads CASGLMGVETQYF. The CDR3, as DNA: TGTGCCAGCGGGTTAATGGGCGTGGAGACCCAGTACTTC. The genes are TRBV6-5 and TRBJ2-5, with no clear D. Germline CDR1 reads MNHEY; CDR2 reads SVGAGI. The CDR3 runs to 13 residues. The V gene lost 8 bases and the J gene lost 5 bases, with 15 bases spanning the gap.

The V gene is TRBV13, the J gene TRBJ2-3; 9 bases match TRBD2. There are 17 residues in the CDR3. From germline, CDR1 is PRHDT and CDR2 FYEKMQ (reference sequence). J lost 4 bases, V lost 5 bases, and 13 bases had no gene match. CDR3 protein: CASSRYLLAGNSDTQYF. The CDR3 region has the DNA TGTGCCAGCAGCCGATACCTGCTAGCGGGAAATTCAGATACGCAGTATTTT.

J is TRBJ2-7 and V is TRBV6-5; TRBD2 matches at 10 bases. J gave up 7 bases and V 7 bases, and 13 bases lay outside the gene matches. This CDR3 is 15 amino acids long. Per the germline V gene, CDR1 is MNHEY and CDR2 is SVGAGI. The CDR3 nucleotides read TGTGCCAGCAAACCGGGACTAGCGAGTAGGTGGGAGCAGTACTTC. Translated: CASKPGLASRWEQYF.

The chain joins TRBV30 to TRBJ1-2; 8 bases align to TRBD1. CDR1 and CDR2 from the germline V gene are GTSNPN and SVGIG (reference sequence). V trimming: 5 bases; J trimming: 8 bases; junction bases outside the gene matches: 10. The CDR3 length is 13 residues. DNA of the CDR3: TGTGCCTGGGGTGGACAGGGTGGACCGGGCTACACCTTC. Translated, it gives CAWGGQGGPGYTF.

This clone has a single count. The chain employs TRBV18 and TRBJ2-3; D not resolved. V gave up 6 bases and J gave up 1 base, with 8 bases separating them. Germline V gene sequence: CDR1 KGHSH, CDR2 LQKENI. The CDR3 is 13 amino acids. The CDR3 DNA follows: TGTGCCAGCTCTGGTCAGGGCACAGATACGCAGTATTTT. Its translation is CASSGQGTDTQYF. Full variable domain (missing parts from reference TRBV18 and TRBJ2-3): NAGVMQNPRHLVRRRGQEARLRCSPMKGHSHVYWYRQLPEEGLKFMVYLQKENIIDESGMPKERFSAEFPKEGPSILRIQQVVRGDSAAYFCASSGQGTDTQYFGPGTRLTVL.

This clone showed up just a few times. V and J are TRBV11-2 and TRBJ1-1, with D uncertain. Per germline, CDR1 SGHAT and CDR2 FQNNGV. The V and J ends lost 2 bases and 6 bases respectively, with 4 bases between them. The CDR3 has 11 amino acids. The CDR3 bases are TGTGCCAGCAGCTTATCCTCTGAAGCTTTCTTT. Its protein is CASSLSSEAFF.

The gene calls are TRBV19 and TRBJ1-2; possible D gene TRBD1, 6 bases. V was shortened by 7 bases and J by 0 bases, with 12 bases between the two germline ends. The CDR3 totals 14 residues. Germline V gives CDR1 LNHDA, CDR2 SQIVND (reference sequence). The CDR3 spells CASNENRANYGYTF. CDR3 coding DNA: TGTGCCAGTAACGAAAACAGGGCTAACTATGGCTACACCTTC.

The V and J genes are TRBV11-3 and TRBJ2-1, with 8 bases matching TRBD2. The J segment lost 4 bases and the V segment lost 5 bases, leaving 4 bases of the junction unmatched. This CDR3 spans 14 amino acids. Germline CDR1 is SGHNT and CDR2 is YENEEA. As DNA, the CDR3 is TGTGCCAGCAGCCTAGGGACTAGATACAATGAGCAGTTCTTC. The encoded protein is CASSLGTRYNEQFF.

The rearrangement joins TRBV6-1 to TRBJ1-4; 9 positions agree with TRBD1. V lost 2 bases to trimming and J lost 6 bases; unmatched junction nucleotides: 4. This CDR3 is 15 amino acids long. The germline V gene has CDR1 MNHNS and CDR2 SASEGT. The CDR3 coding sequence is TGTGCCAGCAGTGAAACTGGACAGGGGTATGAAAAACTGTTTTTT. Translating gives CASSETGQGYEKLFF.